The next 29 T cell receptor beta chains were all read from a single sample in a study of blood T cell repertoires in COVID-19. The table came from immunoSEQ multiplex PCR; TCRdb's copy has only in-frame clones and leaves some out. The sample includes more than 60,000 clones, 75% to 90% seen only once; the top ten take about 6%. The specimen was peripheral blood. All receptors derive from a man older than 75 with COVID-19, enrolled during active disease.

J is TRBJ2-2 and V is TRBV5-4, with 7 bases lining up with TRBD1. The CDR3 loop spans 14 amino acids. V gave up 4 bases and J gave up 2 bases; unmatched junction bases: 2. The germline gives CDR1 SGHNT, CDR2 YYREEE (reference sequence). The CDR3 region is CASSGTDNTGELFF. CDR3 nucleotide sequence: TGTGCCAGCAGCGGGACAGACAACACCGGGGAGCTGTTTTTT.

This clone was detected only a few times. V and J are TRBV18 and TRBJ1-2, with a tentative D call TRBD1 (5 bases). This CDR3 spans 14 amino acids. Trimming shortened V by 5 bases and J by 5 bases, and 15 bases separated the two germline ends. Per the germline V gene, CDR1 is KGHSH and CDR2 is LQKENI. CDR3: CASSTLQEPYGYTF. The DNA of the CDR3 is TGTGCCAGCTCAACGCTACAGGAGCCTTATGGCTACACCTTC.

V gene TRBV6-2 or TRBV6-3 combines with J gene TRBJ2-5, with TRBD2 matching over 7 bases. The V gene end was trimmed by 5 bases and the J gene end by 4 bases; junction bases not matched to a gene: 7. The CDR3 has 14 amino acids. CDR1 and CDR2 from the germline V gene are MNHEY and SVGEGT. The chain's CDR3 is CASSRGGTGETQYF. Here the CDR3 DNA reads TGTGCCAGCAGTAGGGGAGGGACCGGAGAGACCCAGTACTTC.

CDR3 bases: TGTGCCAGCTCACCAAGGGTAGGGGGATTGAACACTGAAGCTTTCTTT. Translated, it gives CASSPRVGGLNTEAFF. The genes are TRBV18 and TRBJ1-1; D is possibly TRBD1 (6 bases). CDR1 is KGHSH, CDR2 LQKENI, per germline. The V gene lost 2 bases and the J gene lost 0 bases, with 13 bases spanning the gap. CDR3 length equals 16 residues. Full variable domain (outside the CDR3, taken from reference TRBV18 and TRBJ1-1): NAGVMQNPRHLVRRRGQEARLRCSPMKGHSHVYWYRQLPEEGLKFMVYLQKENIIDESGMPKERFSAEFPKEGPSILRIQQVVRGDSAAYFCASSPRVGGLNTEAFFGQGTRLTVV.

The rearrangement links TRBV2 to TRBJ1-1; 8 bases are a match to TRBD1. The length of the CDR3 is 15 residues. CDR1 is SNHLY, CDR2 FYNNEI, per germline. Unmatched junction bases numbered 5, after V lost 2 bases and J lost 3 bases. The CDR3 DNA sequence: TGTGCCAGCAGTGAACACAGGGGGAGGGACACTGAAGCTTTCTTT. This sequence encodes CASSEHRGRDTEAFF.

V and J are TRBV6-5 and TRBJ2-2, with 8 bases fitting TRBD1. V lost 11 bases, J lost 4 bases, and 9 bases stayed unmatched. The CDR3 runs 14 residues. The V gene's germline CDR1 is MNHEY and CDR2 SVGAGI. The CDR3 DNA sequence: TGTGCCGCATCCAGGGGGCAGAGCACCGGGGAGCTGTTTTTT. Protein sequence: CAASRGQSTGELFF.

This clone was observed once. V gene TRBV2 combines with J gene TRBJ2-7; the D gene is possibly TRBD1 (5 bases). Trimming pared 1 base from V and 8 bases from J, leaving 12 bases between. This CDR3 has 13 residues. Germline V gene lookup returns CDR1 SNHLY and CDR2 FYNNEI. CDR3 region: CASSEGPRQQQYF. The CDR3 DNA reads as TGTGCCAGCAGTGAAGGTCCGAGACAGCAGCAGTACTTC.

The rearrangement uses TRBV4-1 and TRBJ1-5; D gene ambiguous. V shed 5 bases and J shed 3 bases, with 14 bases lying between them. Germline CDR1 is MGHRA and CDR2 is YSYEKL. The CDR3 length is 15 residues. The DNA for the CDR3 is TGCGCCAGCAGCAAGGAGGAGCCGGACAATCAGCCCCAGCATTTT. Its translation is CASSKEEPDNQPQHF.

The V gene is TRBV21-1, the J gene TRBJ2-1; the D call in the table, TRBD2, was not verified against the DNA. TRBV21-1 is annotated as a pseudogene. This CDR3 is 14 amino acids long. CDR3 DNA sequence: TGTGCCAGCAGCAGGCCCAAGCGGGCGGATGAGCAGTTCTTC. This sequence encodes CASSRPKRADEQFF.

This chain links TRBV19 with TRBJ1-4; 8 bases map to TRBD1. The germline gives CDR1 LNHDA, CDR2 SQIVND (reference sequence). J lost 8 bases, V lost 5 bases, and 4 bases had no gene match. The CDR3 runs to 13 residues. The CDR3 nucleotides are TGTGCCAGTAGTGTTGGACAGGGCGAAAAACTGTTTTTT. Protein: CASSVGQGEKLFF.

The V gene is TRBV7-8, the J gene TRBJ2-1, with D maybe TRBD1 (6 bases). The ends were cut back, 4 bases at V and 4 bases at J, with 11 bases in the middle. Germline values: CDR1 SGHVS, CDR2 FQNEAQ. The CDR3 length is 14 residues. The CDR3 sequence is CASSSRQVYNEQFF. As DNA, the CDR3 is TGTGCCAGCAGCTCAAGACAGGTTTACAATGAGCAGTTCTTC.

The rearrangement joins TRBV3-1 (or the pseudogene TRBV3-2) to TRBJ2-1, with 15 nucleotides matching TRBD2. The CDR3 is made up of 19 amino acids. V dropped 4 bases and J dropped 8; count of bases not matched to a gene: 15. Looked up from germline, CDR1 is LGHDT and CDR2 is YNNKEL (reference sequence). CDR3 protein: CASSRYTPGLAGGQYEQFF. The CDR3 coding sequence is TGTGCCAGCAGCCGCTACACGCCCGGACTAGCGGGGGGGCAATATGAGCAGTTCTTC.

The V call is TRBV5-1, the J call TRBJ2-5; possible D gene TRBD2, 5 bases. CDR3 length: 14 residues. V lost 3 bases and J lost 3, with 12 bases in between. Germline V gives CDR1 SGHRS, CDR2 YFSETQ. The CDR3 here is CASSSTSGEETQYF. The DNA for the CDR3 is TGCGCCAGCAGCTCTACTAGTGGAGAAGAGACCCAGTACTTC.

The chain recombines TRBV2 with TRBJ1-5, with TRBD1 identical over 10 bases. The length of the CDR3 is 15 residues. Germline trimming cut 6 bases from V and 2 bases from J; bases unmatched to any gene: 4. Germline CDR1 SNHLY, CDR2 FYNNEI. As DNA, the CDR3 is TGTGCCAGCAGCCGGGACAGGGGAGGCAATCAGCCCCAGCATTTT. This gives the protein CASSRDRGGNQPQHF.

A single count supports this clone. This rearrangement joins TRBV7-2 to TRBJ2-3; 14 bases are a match to TRBD2. Per the germline V gene, CDR1 is SGHTA and CDR2 is FQGNSA. The CDR3 sequence is 16 residues long. The ends lost 5 bases at V and 1 base at J; junction bases unmatched: 2. CDR3 sequence (DNA): TGTGCCAGCAGCGCGGGACTAGCGGGGGGCACAGATACGCAGTATTTT. This sequence encodes CASSAGLAGGTDTQYF.

The chain couples TRBV5-6 to TRBJ1-2; D unclear. With 5 bases removed from V and 2 bases from J, the gap between germline ends came to 13 bases. The CDR3 is made up of 14 amino acids. CDR1 is SGHDT and CDR2 is YYEEEE in the germline V gene. The CDR3 spells CASSWEGRNYGYTF. For the CDR3, the DNA is TGTGCCAGCAGTTGGGAGGGCAGGAACTATGGCTACACCTTC.

This sequence joins TRBV5-1 and TRBJ1-2; 12 bases map to TRBD1. Germline CDR1 SGHRS, CDR2 YFSETQ. The trim removed 0 bases at V and 4 bases at J, leaving 4 bases unmatched. This CDR3 spans 16 amino acids. CDR3 sequence reads: CASSLDPGQGAYGYTF. CDR3 nucleotides: TGCGCCAGCAGCTTGGATCCGGGACAGGGGGCCTATGGCTACACCTTC.

The V gene is TRBV18, the J gene TRBJ1-4; the D is unclear. Between the trimmed V and J ends, which lost 4 bases and 0 bases, there was a span of 9 bases. The CDR3 has 15 amino acids. In germline, CDR1 is KGHSH, CDR2 LQKENI. The CDR3 loop reads CASSQAPATNEKLFF. DNA for the CDR3: TGTGCCAGCTCACAAGCCCCGGCAACTAATGAAAAACTGTTTTTT.

The chain couples TRBV7-6 to TRBJ2-1, with TRBD2 matching 14 bases. CDR3 length: 18 residues. Germline V gene sequence: CDR1 SGHVS, CDR2 FNYEAQ. J was trimmed by 5 bases and V by 6 bases; bases with no gene match: 12. The CDR3 DNA reads as TGTGCCAGCAGTCACTGGACTAGCGGGGGGCTGGACCACAATGAGCAGTTCTTC. Protein product: CASSHWTSGGLDHNEQFF.

This clone came up a few times. The CDR3 reads CASDTGGFEKLFF. For the CDR3, the DNA is TGTGCCAGTGACACAGGGGGCTTTGAAAAACTGTTTTTT. V usage is TRBV19 and J usage is TRBJ1-4, with 9 bases matching TRBD1. The CDR3 totals 13 residues. Trimming at V came to 8 bases and at J to 7 bases, leaving 5 bases not matched to a gene. Germline CDR1 is LNHDA and CDR2 is SQIVND (reference sequence).

This clone was detected once. The CDR3 DNA is TGTGCCAGCAGCTTAGGGAGCAACTATAATTCACCCCTCCACTTT. Translated: CASSLGSNYNSPLHF. V usage is TRBV7-9 and J usage is TRBJ1-6; no firm D call. There are 15 residues in the CDR3. The germline V and J ends were trimmed by 1 base and 3 bases, with 7 bases remaining between them. Germline V gene sequence: CDR1 SEHNR, CDR2 FQNEAQ (reference sequence).

The chain is built from TRBV27 and TRBJ2-1, with TRBD2 identical over 8 bases. V shed 2 bases and J 3 bases; nucleotides not matched to a gene: 6. Germline-derived CDR1 and CDR2 are MNHEY and SMNVEV (reference sequence). The CDR3 has 16 residues. Written as DNA, the CDR3 is TGTGCCAGCAGTTTAACGCGGGGGGCCTACTACAATGAGCAGTTCTTC. Amino acids: CASSLTRGAYYNEQFF.

V gene TRBV6-5 combines with J gene TRBJ2-1, with D possibly being TRBD2 (5 bases). V dropped 4 bases and J dropped 0 bases, with 10 bases sitting between them. Germline V gives CDR1 MNHEY, CDR2 SVGAGI. This CDR3 has 15 residues. The CDR3 DNA reads TGTGCCAGCAGTTCGACCGGAGGCTCCTACAATGAGCAGTTCTTC. It specifies CASSSTGGSYNEQFF.

The chain is built from TRBV9 and TRBJ1-1; D may be TRBD1 (6 bases). The CDR3 runs to 15 residues. Germline CDR1 is SGDLS and CDR2 is YYNGEE. Trimming pared 0 bases from V and 2 bases from J, leaving 11 bases between. CDR3 in amino acids: CASSVGGLLNTEAFF. The CDR3 nucleotides are TGTGCCAGCAGCGTAGGGGGGCTGCTCAACACTGAAGCTTTCTTT.

The chain has TRBV6-6 and TRBJ2-1; D gene uncertain. There are 13 residues in the CDR3. Per the germline V gene, CDR1 is MNHNY and CDR2 is SVGAGI (reference sequence). V was pared by 7 bases and J by 3 bases, with 10 bases between. The chain's CDR3 is CASTAKHYNEQFF. CDR3 coding DNA: TGTGCCAGCACCGCCAAGCACTACAATGAGCAGTTCTTC.

V is TRBV7-8 and J is TRBJ2-7; TRBD1 might be the D (8 bases). In germline, CDR1 is SGHVS, CDR2 FQNEAQ. The CDR3 covers 14 residues. V lost 5 bases and J 5 bases, leaving 16 bases between the germline ends. The DNA for the CDR3 is TGTGCCAGCAGCAACACAGGGGGAGGGCACGAGCAGTACTTC. Protein sequence: CASSNTGGGHEQYF.

This sequence joins TRBV19 and TRBJ2-3; D may be TRBD2 (6 bases). CDR1 and CDR2 from the germline V gene are LNHDA and SQIVND (reference sequence). With 3 bases removed from V and 0 bases from J, the gap between germline ends came to 10 bases. The length of the CDR3 is 15 residues. The CDR3 region has the DNA TGTGCCAGTAGTATCGCGGGACTTAGCACAGATACGCAGTATTTT. As protein: CASSIAGLSTDTQYF.

This chain joins TRBV18 and TRBJ1-6; D gene unclear. The CDR3 has 15 residues. The V and J ends lost 3 bases and 8 bases respectively, with 14 bases between them. Germline CDR1 and CDR2: KGHSH and LQKENI. The CDR3 region has the DNA TGTGCCAGCTCACCTTCCCAGGCACCGGATTCACCCCTCCACTTT. Amino acid sequence: CASSPSQAPDSPLHF.

The chain couples TRBV20-1 to TRBJ1-2, with 12 bases aligning to TRBD1. The germline V gene encodes CDR1 DFQATT and CDR2 SNEGSKA (reference sequence). V gave up 3 bases and J gave up 7 bases; unmatched junction bases: 6. There are 14 residues in the CDR3. CDR3 in amino acids: CSASTGQGASGYTF. CDR3 bases: TGCAGTGCTAGTACGGGACAGGGGGCAAGTGGCTACACCTTC.